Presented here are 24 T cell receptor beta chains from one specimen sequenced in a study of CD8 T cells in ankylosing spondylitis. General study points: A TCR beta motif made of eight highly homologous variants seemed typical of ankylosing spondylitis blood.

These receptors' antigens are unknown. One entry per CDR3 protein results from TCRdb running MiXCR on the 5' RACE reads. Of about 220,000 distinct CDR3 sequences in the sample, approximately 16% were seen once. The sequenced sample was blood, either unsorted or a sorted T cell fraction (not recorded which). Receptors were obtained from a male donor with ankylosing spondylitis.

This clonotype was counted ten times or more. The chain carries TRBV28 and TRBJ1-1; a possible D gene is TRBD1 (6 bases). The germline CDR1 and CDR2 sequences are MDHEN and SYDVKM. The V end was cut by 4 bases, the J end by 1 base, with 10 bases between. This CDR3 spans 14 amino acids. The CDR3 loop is CASSYEGENTEAFF. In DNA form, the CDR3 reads TGTGCCAGCAGTTATGAGGGGGAGAACACTGAAGCTTTCTTT.

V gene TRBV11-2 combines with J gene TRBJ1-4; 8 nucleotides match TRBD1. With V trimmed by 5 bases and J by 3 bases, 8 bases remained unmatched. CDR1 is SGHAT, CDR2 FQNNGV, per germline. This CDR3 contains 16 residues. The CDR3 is CASSTPTGDANEKLFF. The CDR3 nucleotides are TGTGCCAGCAGCACCCCGACAGGGGATGCTAATGAAAAACTGTTTTTT.

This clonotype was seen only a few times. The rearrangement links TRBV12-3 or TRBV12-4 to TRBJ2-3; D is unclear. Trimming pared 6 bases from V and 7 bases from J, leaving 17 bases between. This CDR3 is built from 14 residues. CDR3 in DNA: TGTGCCAGCAGGGAATTAGGGATGGGTAATACGCAGTATTTT. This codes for CASRELGMGNTQYF.

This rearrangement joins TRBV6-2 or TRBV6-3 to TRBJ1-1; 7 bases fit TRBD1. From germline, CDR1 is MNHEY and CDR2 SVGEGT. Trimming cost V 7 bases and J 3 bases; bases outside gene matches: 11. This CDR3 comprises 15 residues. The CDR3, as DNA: TGTGCCAGCACCGACGAACAGGGGAGATACACTGAAGCTTTCTTT. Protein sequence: CASTDEQGRYTEAFF.

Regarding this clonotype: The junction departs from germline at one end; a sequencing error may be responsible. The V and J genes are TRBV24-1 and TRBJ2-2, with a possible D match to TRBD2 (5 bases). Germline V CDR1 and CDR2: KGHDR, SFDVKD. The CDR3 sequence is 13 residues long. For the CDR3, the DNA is TGTGCCACCTCCGGACCGTACACCGGGGAGCTGCTTTTT. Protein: CATSGPYTGELLF.

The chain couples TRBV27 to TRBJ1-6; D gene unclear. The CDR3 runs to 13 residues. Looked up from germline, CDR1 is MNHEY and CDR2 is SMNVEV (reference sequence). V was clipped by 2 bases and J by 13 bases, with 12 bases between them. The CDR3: CASSLGPMLPLHF. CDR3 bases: TGTGCCAGCAGTTTAGGTCCTATGTTGCCCCTCCACTTT.

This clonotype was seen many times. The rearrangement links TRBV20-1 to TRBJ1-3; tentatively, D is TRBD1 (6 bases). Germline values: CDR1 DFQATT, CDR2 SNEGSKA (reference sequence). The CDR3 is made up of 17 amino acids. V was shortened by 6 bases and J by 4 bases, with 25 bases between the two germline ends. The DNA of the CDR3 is TGCAGTGCCCAGAGTAGTCTAAGGGGGGCAGGAGGAAACACCATATATTTT. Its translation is CSAQSSLRGAGGNTIYF.

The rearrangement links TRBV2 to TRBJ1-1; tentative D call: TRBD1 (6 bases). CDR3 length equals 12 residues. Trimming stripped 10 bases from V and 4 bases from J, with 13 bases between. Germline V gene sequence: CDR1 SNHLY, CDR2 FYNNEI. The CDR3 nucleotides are TGTGCCACCAGGGGACTGGGCACTGAAGCTTTCTTT. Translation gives CATRGLGTEAFF.

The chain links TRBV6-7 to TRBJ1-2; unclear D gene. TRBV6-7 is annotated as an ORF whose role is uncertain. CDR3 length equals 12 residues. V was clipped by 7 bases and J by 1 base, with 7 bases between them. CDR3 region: CASISHNYGYTF. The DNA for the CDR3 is TGTGCCAGCATTAGTCATAACTATGGCTACACCTTC.

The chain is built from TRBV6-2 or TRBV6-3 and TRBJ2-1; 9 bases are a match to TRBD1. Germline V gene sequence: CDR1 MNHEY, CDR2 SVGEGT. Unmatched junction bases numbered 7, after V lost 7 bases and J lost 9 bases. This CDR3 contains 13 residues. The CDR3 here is CASTGQGRIEQFF. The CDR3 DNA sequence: TGTGCCAGCACCGGACAGGGGAGGATTGAGCAGTTCTTC.

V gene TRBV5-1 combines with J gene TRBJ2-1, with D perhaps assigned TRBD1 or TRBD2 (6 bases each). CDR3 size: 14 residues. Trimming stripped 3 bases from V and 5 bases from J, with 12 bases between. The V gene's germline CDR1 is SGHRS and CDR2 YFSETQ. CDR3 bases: TGCGCCAGCAGCTGGTGGGGGGACAACAATGAGCAGTTCTTC. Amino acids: CASSWWGDNNEQFF.

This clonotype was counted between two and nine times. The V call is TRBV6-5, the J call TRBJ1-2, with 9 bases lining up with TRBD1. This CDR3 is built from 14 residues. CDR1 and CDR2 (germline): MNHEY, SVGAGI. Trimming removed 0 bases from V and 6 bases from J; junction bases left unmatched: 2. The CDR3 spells CASSYSGQGHGYTF. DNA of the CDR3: TGTGCCAGCAGTTACTCGGGACAGGGACATGGCTACACCTTC.

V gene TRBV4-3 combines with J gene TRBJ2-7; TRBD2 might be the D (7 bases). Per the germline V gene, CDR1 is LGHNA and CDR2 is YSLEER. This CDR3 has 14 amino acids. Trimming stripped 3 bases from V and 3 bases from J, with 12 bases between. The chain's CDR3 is CASSQGGADYEQYF. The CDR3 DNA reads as TGCGCCAGCAGCCAGGGGGGGGCGGACTACGAGCAGTACTTC.

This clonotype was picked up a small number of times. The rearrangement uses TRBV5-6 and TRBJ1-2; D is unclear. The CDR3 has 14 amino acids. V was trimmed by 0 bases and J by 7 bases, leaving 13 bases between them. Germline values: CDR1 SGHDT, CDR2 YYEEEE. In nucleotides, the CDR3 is TGTGCCAGCAGCTTGGTGTCGTCTAGCTTTGGCTACACCTTC. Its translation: CASSLVSSSFGYTF. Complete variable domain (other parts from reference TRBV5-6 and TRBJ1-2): DAGVTQSPTHLIKTRGQQVTLRCSPKSGHDTVSWYQQALGQGPQFIFQYYEEEERQRGNFPDRFSGHQFPNYSSELNVNALLLGDSALYLCASSLVSSSFGYTFGSGTRLTVV.

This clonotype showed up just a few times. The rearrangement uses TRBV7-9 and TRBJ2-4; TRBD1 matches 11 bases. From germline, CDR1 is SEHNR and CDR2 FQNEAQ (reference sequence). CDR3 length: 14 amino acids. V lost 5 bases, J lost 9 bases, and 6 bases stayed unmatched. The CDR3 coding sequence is TGTGCCAGCAGCCTCGGGACAGGGGGGTTCATTCAGTACTTC. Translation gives CASSLGTGGFIQYF.

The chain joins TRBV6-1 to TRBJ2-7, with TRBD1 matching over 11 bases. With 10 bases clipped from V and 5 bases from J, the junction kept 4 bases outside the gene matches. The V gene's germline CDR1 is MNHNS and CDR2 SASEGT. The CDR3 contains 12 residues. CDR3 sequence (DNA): TGTGCCACTGGACAGGGGGCGGACGAGCAGTACTTC. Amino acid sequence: CATGQGADEQYF.

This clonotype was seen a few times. CDR3 in amino acids: CAWSAGARGNTGELFF. The CDR3 nucleotides read TGTGCCTGGAGTGCGGGGGCAAGGGGGAACACCGGGGAGCTGTTTTTT. This chain links TRBV30 with TRBJ2-2; D tentatively reads TRBD1 or TRBD2 (6 bases each). Germline V gene sequence: CDR1 GTSNPN, CDR2 SVGIG (reference sequence). This CDR3 comprises 16 residues. Trimming pared 1 base from V and 1 base from J, leaving 13 bases between.

The CDR3, as DNA: TGCAGTGCTAGGACGGCATTGACCTTCCCAGGGACCCAGTACTTC. Translated: CSARTALTFPGTQYF. This sequence joins TRBV20-1 and TRBJ2-5; D ambiguous. CDR1 is DFQATT, CDR2 SNEGSKA, per germline (reference sequence). With 3 bases removed from V and 7 bases from J, the gap between germline ends came to 21 bases. This CDR3 region has 15 residues.

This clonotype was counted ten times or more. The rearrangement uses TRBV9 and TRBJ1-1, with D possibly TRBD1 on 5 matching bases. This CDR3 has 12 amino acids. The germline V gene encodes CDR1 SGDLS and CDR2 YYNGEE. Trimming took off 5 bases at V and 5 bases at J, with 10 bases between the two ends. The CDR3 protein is CASSAGGTEAFF. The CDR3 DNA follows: TGTGCCAGCAGTGCCGGGGGGACTGAAGCTTTCTTT. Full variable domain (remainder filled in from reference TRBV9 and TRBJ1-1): DSGVTQTPKHLITATGQRVTLRCSPRSGDLSVYWYQQSLDQGLQFLIQYYNGEERAKGNILERFSAQQFPDLHSELNLSSLELGDSALYFCASSAGGTEAFFGQGTRLTVV.

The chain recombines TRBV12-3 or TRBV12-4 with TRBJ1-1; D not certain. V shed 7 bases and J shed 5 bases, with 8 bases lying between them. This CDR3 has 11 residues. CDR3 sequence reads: CASIASTEAFF. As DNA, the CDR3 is TGTGCCAGCATTGCTTCGACTGAAGCTTTCTTT.

As DNA, the CDR3 is TGTGCCAGCAGTTGGGATCATAGGGTACCAGGGAGCGTCTACAATGAGCAGTTCTTC. It specifies CASSWDHRVPGSVYNEQFF. This chain links TRBV12-3 or TRBV12-4 with TRBJ2-1; possibly TRBD1 or TRBD2 for D (5 bases each). V was clipped by 4 bases and J by 3 bases, with 25 bases between them. The CDR3 extends over 19 amino acids.

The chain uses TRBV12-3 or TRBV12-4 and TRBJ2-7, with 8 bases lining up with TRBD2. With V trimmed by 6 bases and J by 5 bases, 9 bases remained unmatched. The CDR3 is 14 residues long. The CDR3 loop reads CASSPTGGPHEQYF. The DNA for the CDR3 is TGTGCCAGCAGCCCAACGGGAGGGCCCCACGAGCAGTACTTC.

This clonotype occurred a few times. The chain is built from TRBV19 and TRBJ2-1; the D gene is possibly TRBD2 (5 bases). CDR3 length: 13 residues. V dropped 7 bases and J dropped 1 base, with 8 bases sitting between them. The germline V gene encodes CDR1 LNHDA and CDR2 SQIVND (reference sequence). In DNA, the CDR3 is TGTGCCAGTACTAGCAGGTCCTACAATGAGCAGTTCTTC. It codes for CASTSRSYNEQFF.

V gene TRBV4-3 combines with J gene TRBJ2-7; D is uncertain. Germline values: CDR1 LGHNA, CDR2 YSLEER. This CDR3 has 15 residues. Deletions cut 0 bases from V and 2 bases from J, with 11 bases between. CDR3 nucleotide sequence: TGCGCCAGCAGCCAAGATCGAGGCGGCGCCTACGAGCAGTACTTC. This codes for CASSQDRGGAYEQYF.